This T cell receptor (beta chain) derives from a study of cytomegalovirus exposure and HLA in healthy donors. This CDR3 is built from 15 residues. Germline CDR1 and CDR2: MNHEY and SMNVEV (reference sequence). The J segment lost 5 bases and the V segment lost 8 bases, leaving 14 bases of the junction unmatched. This clone is a singleton in its sample. The PCR contained 60 Vbeta and 13 Jbeta primers. Libraries were prepared by immunoSEQ multiplex PCR; TCRdb keeps only in-frame clonotypes and omits some of them. This table holds around 150,000 clones, 76% found once. This TCR derives from a man aged 35-49 years in good health and CMV-seronegative. The sample comprised PBMCs. The chain uses TRBV27 and TRBJ1-1; 7 bases are a match to TRBD1. This chain's CDR3 is CASCTYRGSPTEAFF. The CDR3 region has the DNA TGTGCCAGCTGCACATACAGGGGAAGTCCGACTGAAGCTTTCTTT.